The clone carrying this T cell receptor beta chain was counted a few times. Antigen specificity is unknown. These data belong to a study of post-analysis software for immune sequencing data. Points from the study as a whole: The five TRBV segments detected at higher frequency in patients than in controls included TRBV5-6, TRBV5-1 and TRBV20-1.

The CDR3 loop spans 17 amino acids. Germline trimming cut 4 bases from V and 2 bases from J; bases unmatched to any gene: 13. CDR1 and CDR2 from the germline V gene are MGHRA and YSYEKL. Unique molecular identifiers were carried by the TCR beta cDNA libraries. Using its own MiXCR run on the PCR reads, TCRdb lists one record per CDR3 protein. The table includes 400,000 to 500,000 distinct CDR3 sequences, over 30% detected once. The sequence was obtained from a girl aged 2-10 years with multiple sclerosis. Sequencing was performed on blood. The chain joins TRBV4-1 to TRBJ2-7, with 8 bases identical to TRBD1. This CDR3 is CASSLNSIDRGPYEQYF. CDR3 DNA: TGCGCCAGCAGCCTGAACTCCATAGACAGGGGTCCCTACGAGCAGTACTTC.